This paragraph covers one T cell receptor (beta chain) sequence. What it binds is unknown. Germline assignment: CDR1 MDHEN and CDR2 SYDVKM. The V gene lost 5 bases and the J gene lost 2 bases, with 11 bases spanning the gap. This CDR3 region has 14 residues. FACS sorted CD4+ or CD8+ T cells into CD45RA+ naive and CD45RO+ memory. The data originate from a study of regulatory dendritic cells for organ transplantation. Findings and caveats of the study: Regulatory dendritic cells appeared to expand memory CD8+ clones less than mature ones.

The assay was immunoSEQ multiplex PCR, and TCRdb's table has in-frame clones only and misses some. Among 30,000 to 40,000 clones listed, roughly 91% were seen once. The receptor comes from a human donor in good health. The sample comprised naive CD4+ T cells from blood. The subset was: CD45RA+ naive T cells. The rearrangement joins TRBV28 to TRBJ2-3; no reliable D call. In DNA, the CDR3 is TGTGCCAGCAGTCCTCAGTATTACACAGATACGCAGTATTTT. It translates to CASSPQYYTDTQYF.